The rows below give T cell receptor beta chains drawn from one sample of a study of T cell repertoires in cytomegalovirus infection. Using its own MiXCR run on the reads, TCRdb lists one record per CDR3 protein. The table includes about 130,000 distinct CDR3 sequences, roughly 9% detected once. The specimen was PBMCs. The receptors shown here come from a human donor in good health (CMV status not recorded). Some clones in this sample may be carry-over from other donors' samples. Each CDR3 is given with its conserved first and last residue. A D gene is named only where the DNA matches it firmly. Clone size is not always given. Where it is, it says once, few, many or a class for expanded clones.

clone_size,j_call,v_call,d_call,cdr3_nt,cdr3_aa
.,TRBJ1-1,TRBV29-1,.,TGCAGCGTAAATGGGGGTGGGGTGGACACTGAAGCTTTCTTT,CSVNGGGVDTEAFF
many,TRBJ2-3,TRBV28,TRBD2,TGTGCCAGCAGTTCATACCGGGCTGGACTAGCGGGGCCCCTAACCACAGATACGCAGTATTTT,CASSSYRAGLAGPLTTDTQYF
many,TRBJ2-7,TRBV28,.,TGTGCCAGCAGTTTAAGGGGGACACCCACCTACGAGCAGTACTTC,CASSLRGTPTYEQYF
few,TRBJ1-1,TRBV7-9,TRBD1,TGTGCCAGCAGCTTAGTCCAGGGGGCGGCTGAAGCTTTCTTT,CASSLVQGAAEAFF
many,TRBJ2-5,TRBV29-1,TRBD1,TGCAGCACCGCCGGGACAGCGTCAGAGACCCAGTACTTC,CSTAGTASETQYF
many,TRBJ2-1,TRBV11-2,TRBD2,TGTGCCAGCAGCCGGGTAGGCGGGGGGAGATACAATGAGCAGTTCTTC,CASSRVGGGRYNEQFF
few,TRBJ2-5,TRBV29-1,TRBD2,TGCAGCGGGCGGGGGGGCGCGGAGACCCAGTACTTC,CSGRGGAETQYF
many,TRBJ2-3,TRBV7-9,.,TGTGCCAGCAGCGTTGACCGAGATACGCAGTATTTT,CASSVDRDTQYF
many,TRBJ1-5,TRBV19,.,TGTGCCAGTAGTATCACAGGGTCGAATCGCAATCAGCCCCAGCATTTT,CASSITGSNRNQPQHF
many,TRBJ1-4,TRBV12-3/TRBV12-4,.,TGTGCCAGCAGTTTCTTTGCCTACGAAAAACTGTTTTTT,CASSFFAYEKLFF
once,TRBJ2-3,TRBV2,.,TGTGCCAGCAGTGACTTAGGGGCTTCGAGCACAGATACGCAGTATTTT,CASSDLGASSTDTQYF
.,TRBJ1-6,TRBV2,TRBD1,TGTGCCAGCAGTGAAGCAAGTTTGGGAAACAGGGGGCCGAATAATTCACCCCTCCACTTT,CASSEASLGNRGPNNSPLHF
few,TRBJ2-5,TRBV5-1,TRBD1,TGCGCCAGCAGCCGGGCGGACAGGGAAGAGACCCAGTACTTC,CASSRADREETQYF
many,TRBJ2-5,TRBV12-3/TRBV12-4,.,TGTGCCAGCAGTTTAGAACTAGAAGAGACCCAGTACTTC,CASSLELEETQYF
many,TRBJ1-2,TRBV6-5,TRBD1,TGTGCCAGCAGGGTACGGACAGGACCAGGGGCTCTCGGCTACACCTTC,CASRVRTGPGALGYTF
.,TRBJ2-1,TRBV5-1,.,TGCGCCAGCAGCTTGTCACTTAATGAGCAGTTCTTC,CASSLSLNEQFF
many,TRBJ1-5,TRBV20-1,.,TGCAGTGCTAGGCCGGGTCCCCTATATAGCAATCAGCCCCAGCATTTT,CSARPGPLYSNQPQHF
few,TRBJ2-5,TRBV4-1,.,TGCGCCAGCAGCCAAGATGGGCTTGAAGAGACCCAGTACTTC,CASSQDGLEETQYF
.,TRBJ1-4,TRBV28,.,TGTGCCAGCAGTCGGGAGCCAACTAATGAAAAACTGTTTTTT,CASSREPTNEKLFF
many,TRBJ1-2,TRBV20-1,.,TGCAGTGCTACTTTAGGGTCCGAGAATGGCTACACCTTC,CSATLGSENGYTF
.,TRBJ2-3,TRBV12-3/TRBV12-4,.,TGTGCCAGCAGTTTAAATAGCAGGACCACCGATACGCAGTATTTT,CASSLNSRTTDTQYF
medium-sized,TRBJ1-1,TRBV7-8,TRBD1,TGTGCCAGCAGCCTCGGACAGGGGGTACCAAAGAACACTGAAGCTTTCTTT,CASSLGQGVPKNTEAFF
many,TRBJ2-1,TRBV7-2,.,TGTGCCAGCAGCTTAGTACGGGGGCTCGACAATGAGCAGTTCTTC,CASSLVRGLDNEQFF
few,TRBJ1-1,TRBV12-3/TRBV12-4,TRBD1,TGTGCCAGCAGTTCCCGGGACAGGCTTGAAGCTTTCTTT,CASSSRDRLEAFF
many,TRBJ1-6,TRBV5-5,.,TGTGCCGCAGGGAGAAGGGATAATTCACCCCTCCACTTT,CAAGRRDNSPLHF
many,TRBJ1-4,TRBV11-2,TRBD1,TGTGCCAGCAGCCAGGAGACAGGGGCCGCCCAAGAAAAACTGTTTTTT,CASSQETGAAQEKLFF
.,TRBJ1-2,TRBV15,TRBD1,TGTGCCACCAGCAGAGTAGTAGGCAGGGGGCTCGGTGGCTACACCTTC,CATSRVVGRGLGGYTF
many,TRBJ2-1,TRBV7-2,.,TGTGCCAGCAGCGACACTAGCCCTGGTTTCAATGAGCAGTTCTTC,CASSDTSPGFNEQFF
many,TRBJ1-2,TRBV19,.,TGTGCCAGTAGTATCGTTTATGGCGGCTACACCTTC,CASSIVYGGYTF
.,TRBJ2-1,TRBV18,TRBD1,TGTGCCAGCTCACTAAGGACAGGGTTTTACAATGAGCAGTTCTTC,CASSLRTGFYNEQFF
many,TRBJ2-4,TRBV11-1,.,TGTGCCAGCAGCTTGGGACAGGGACTAGTAGGGATTCAGTACTTC,CASSLGQGLVGIQYF
many,TRBJ2-2,TRBV7-2,TRBD2,TGTGCCAGCAGCTCAAGCGGGGTTGGGGCCGGGGAGCTGTTTTTT,CASSSSGVGAGELFF
.,TRBJ2-3,TRBV29-1,.,TGCAGCAAGGGGGCAGATACGCAGTATTTT,CSKGADTQYF
many,TRBJ1-2,TRBV28,.,TGTGCCAGCAGTTTAATGGGGCAGGGAGCTAACTATGGCTACACCTTC,CASSLMGQGANYGYTF
many,TRBJ2-7,TRBV7-2,.,TGTGCCAGCAGCCAGGAGAGAGGGAGAGGCGAGCAGTACTTC,CASSQERGRGEQYF
many,TRBJ1-1,TRBV5-8,.,TGTGCCAGCAGCTTGTTCGTCGGGAACACTGAAGCTTTCTTT,CASSLFVGNTEAFF
many,TRBJ1-1,TRBV7-2,.,TGTGCCAGCAGCTCCTCGCAGGGTAGCACTGAAGCTTTCTTT,CASSSSQGSTEAFF
.,TRBJ2-2,TRBV6-6,.,TGTGCCAGCAGTTACGGGAGGGGGGTGCACCGGGAGCTGTTTTTT,CASSYGRGVHRELFF
few,TRBJ1-1,TRBV20-1,.,TGCAGTGCTAGGGGGGGGAGGGGAACTGAAGCTTTCTTT,CSARGGRGTEAFF
medium-sized,TRBJ1-1,TRBV7-8,.,TGTGCCAGCAGCTTAGGACAGATGAAGAACACTGAAGCTTTCTTT,CASSLGQMKNTEAFF